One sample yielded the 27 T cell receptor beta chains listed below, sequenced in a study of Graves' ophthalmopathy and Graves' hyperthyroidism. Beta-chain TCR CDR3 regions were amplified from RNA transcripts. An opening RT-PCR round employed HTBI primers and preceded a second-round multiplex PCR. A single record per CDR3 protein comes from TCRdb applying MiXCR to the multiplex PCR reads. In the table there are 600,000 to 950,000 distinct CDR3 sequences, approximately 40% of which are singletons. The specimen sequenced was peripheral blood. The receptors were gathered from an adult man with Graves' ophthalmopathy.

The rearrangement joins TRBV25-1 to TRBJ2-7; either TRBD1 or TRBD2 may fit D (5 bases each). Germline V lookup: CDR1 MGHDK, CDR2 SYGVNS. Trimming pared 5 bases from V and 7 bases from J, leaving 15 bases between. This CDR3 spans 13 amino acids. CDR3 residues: CASSSTGPGEQYF. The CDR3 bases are TGTGCCAGCAGTAGCACGGGGCCGGGGGAGCAGTACTTC.

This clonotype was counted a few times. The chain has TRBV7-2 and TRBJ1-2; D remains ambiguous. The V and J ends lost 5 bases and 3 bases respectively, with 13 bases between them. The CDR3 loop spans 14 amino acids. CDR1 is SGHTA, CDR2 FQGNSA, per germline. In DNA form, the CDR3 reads TGTGCCAGCAGCCAAAGGTGGGGATACTATGGCTACACCTTC. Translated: CASSQRWGYYGYTF.

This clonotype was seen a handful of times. DNA for the CDR3: TGTGCCAGCAGCTTTCGGGACAGATCCTACGAGCAGTACTTC. As protein: CASSFRDRSYEQYF. The rearrangement links TRBV7-6 to TRBJ2-7, with 7 bases that match TRBD1. CDR1 and CDR2 from the germline V gene are SGHVS and FNYEAQ. After removal of 3 bases from V and 1 base from J, the junction contained 3 bases not matched to a gene. The CDR3 runs to 14 residues. The full variable domain, rest sourced from reference TRBV7-6 and TRBJ2-7, is GAGVSQSPRYKVTKRGQDVALRCDPISGHVSLYWYRQALGQGPEFLTYFNYEAQQDKSGLPNDRFSAERPEGSISTLTIQRTEQRDSAMYRCASSFRDRSYEQYFGPGTRLTVT.

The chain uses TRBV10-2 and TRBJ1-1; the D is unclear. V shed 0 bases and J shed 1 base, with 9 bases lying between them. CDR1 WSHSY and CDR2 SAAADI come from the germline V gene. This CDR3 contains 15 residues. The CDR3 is CASSESGRTNTEAFF. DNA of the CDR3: TGCGCCAGCAGTGAGTCAGGGAGGACGAACACTGAAGCTTTCTTT.

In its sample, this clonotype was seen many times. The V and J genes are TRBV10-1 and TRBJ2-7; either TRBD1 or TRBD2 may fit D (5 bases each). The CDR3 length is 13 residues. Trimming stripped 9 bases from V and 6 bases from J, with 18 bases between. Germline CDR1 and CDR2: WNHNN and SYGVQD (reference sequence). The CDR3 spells CASSGTMTAEQYF. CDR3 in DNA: TGCGCCAGTTCAGGGACGATGACCGCCGAGCAGTACTTC.

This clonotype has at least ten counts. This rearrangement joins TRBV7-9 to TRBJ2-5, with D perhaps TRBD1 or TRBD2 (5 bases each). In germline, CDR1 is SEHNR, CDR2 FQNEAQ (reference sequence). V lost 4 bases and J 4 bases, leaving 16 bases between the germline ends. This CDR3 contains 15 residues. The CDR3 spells CASSSRDQAGETQYF. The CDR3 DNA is TGTGCCAGCAGCTCCCGGGACCAGGCAGGAGAGACCCAGTACTTC.

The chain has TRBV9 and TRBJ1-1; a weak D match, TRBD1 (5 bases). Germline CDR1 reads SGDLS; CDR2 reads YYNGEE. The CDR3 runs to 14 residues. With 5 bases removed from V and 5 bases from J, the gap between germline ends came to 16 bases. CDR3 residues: CASSYSGGSTEAFF. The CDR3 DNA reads TGTGCCAGCAGTTACTCGGGGGGATCGACTGAAGCTTTCTTT.

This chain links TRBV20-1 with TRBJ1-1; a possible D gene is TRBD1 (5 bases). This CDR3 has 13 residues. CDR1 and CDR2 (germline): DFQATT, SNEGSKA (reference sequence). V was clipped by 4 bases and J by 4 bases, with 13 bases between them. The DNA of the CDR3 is TGCAGTGCTACAACGTCGGGGGTCACTGAAGCTTTCTTT. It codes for CSATTSGVTEAFF.

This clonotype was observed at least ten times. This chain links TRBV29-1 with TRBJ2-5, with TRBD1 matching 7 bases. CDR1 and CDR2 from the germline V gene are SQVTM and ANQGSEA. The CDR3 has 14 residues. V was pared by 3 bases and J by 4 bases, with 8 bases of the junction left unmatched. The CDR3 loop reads CSVDPGNRGETQYF. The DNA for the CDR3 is TGCAGCGTTGATCCGGGAAACAGGGGAGAGACCCAGTACTTC.

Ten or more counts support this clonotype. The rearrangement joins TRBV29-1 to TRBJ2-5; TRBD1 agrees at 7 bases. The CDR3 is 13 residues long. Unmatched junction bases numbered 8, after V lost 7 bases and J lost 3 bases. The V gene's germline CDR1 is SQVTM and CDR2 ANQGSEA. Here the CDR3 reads CSASTGMEETQYF. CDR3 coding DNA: TGCAGCGCCTCGACAGGGATGGAAGAGACCCAGTACTTC.

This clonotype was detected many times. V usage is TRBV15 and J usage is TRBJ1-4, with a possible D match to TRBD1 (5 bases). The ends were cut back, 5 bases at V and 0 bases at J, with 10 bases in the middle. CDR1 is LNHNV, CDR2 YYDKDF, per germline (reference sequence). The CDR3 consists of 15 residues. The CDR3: CATSGTFATNEKLFF. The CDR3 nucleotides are TGTGCCACCAGCGGGACCTTTGCAACTAATGAAAAACTGTTTTTT.

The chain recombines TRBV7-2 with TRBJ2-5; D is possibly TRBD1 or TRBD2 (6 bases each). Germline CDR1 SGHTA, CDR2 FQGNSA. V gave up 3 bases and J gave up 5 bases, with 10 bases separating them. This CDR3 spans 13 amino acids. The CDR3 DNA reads TGTGCCAGCAGCTTTACAGGGAGGGAGACCCAGTACTTC. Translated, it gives CASSFTGRETQYF.

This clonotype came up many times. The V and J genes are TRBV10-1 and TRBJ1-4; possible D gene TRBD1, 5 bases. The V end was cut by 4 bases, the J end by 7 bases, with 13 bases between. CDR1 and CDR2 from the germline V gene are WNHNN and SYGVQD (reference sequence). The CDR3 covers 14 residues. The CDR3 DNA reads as TGCGCCAGCAGTGCTCGGGGCTGGGGTGAAAAACTGTTTTTT. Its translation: CASSARGWGEKLFF.

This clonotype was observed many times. CDR3 amino acids: CAHGTGRGETQYF. The CDR3 nucleotides read TGTGCCCATGGGACAGGACGCGGGGAGACCCAGTACTTC. V gene TRBV10-3 combines with J gene TRBJ2-5, with 8 bases that match TRBD1. The CDR3 is 13 residues long. The germline CDR1 and CDR2 sequences are ENHRY and SYGVKD. V lost 11 bases and J lost 5; bases outside the gene matches: 10.

The CDR3 sequence is CAWGRQNTEAFF. The CDR3, as DNA: TGTGCCTGGGGAAGACAGAACACTGAAGCTTTCTTT. The chain has TRBV30 and TRBJ1-1; unclear D gene. Trimming cost V 5 bases and J 1 base, with 8 bases left between them. Germline CDR1 reads GTSNPN; CDR2 reads SVGIG (reference sequence). The CDR3 is 12 residues long.

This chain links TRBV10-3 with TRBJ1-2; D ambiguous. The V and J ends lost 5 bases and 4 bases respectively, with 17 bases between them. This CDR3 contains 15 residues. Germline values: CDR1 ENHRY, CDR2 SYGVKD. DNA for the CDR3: TGTGCCATCAGTAGCACCCCGGACGGAACCTATGGCTACACCTTC. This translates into CAISSTPDGTYGYTF.

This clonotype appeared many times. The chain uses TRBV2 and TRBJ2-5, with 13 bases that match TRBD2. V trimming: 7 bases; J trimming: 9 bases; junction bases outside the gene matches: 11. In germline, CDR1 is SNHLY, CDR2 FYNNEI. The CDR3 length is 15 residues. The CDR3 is CASNGLAGVPRSQYF. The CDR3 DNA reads TGTGCCAGCAACGGACTAGCGGGAGTCCCTAGGTCCCAGTACTTC.

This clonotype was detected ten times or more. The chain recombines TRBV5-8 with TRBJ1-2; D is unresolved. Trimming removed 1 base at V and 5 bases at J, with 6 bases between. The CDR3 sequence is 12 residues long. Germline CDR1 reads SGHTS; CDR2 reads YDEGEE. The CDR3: CASSLRVYGYTF. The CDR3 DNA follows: TGTGCCAGCAGCTTGCGCGTGTATGGCTACACCTTC.

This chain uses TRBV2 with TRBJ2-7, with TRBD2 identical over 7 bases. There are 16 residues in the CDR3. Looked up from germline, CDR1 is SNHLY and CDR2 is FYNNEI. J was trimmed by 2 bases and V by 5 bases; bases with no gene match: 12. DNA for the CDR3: TGTGCCAGCAGTTACCTACGGCTAGCGGAGACCTACGAGCAGTACTTC. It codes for CASSYLRLAETYEQYF.

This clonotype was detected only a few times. The CDR3 nucleotides read TGTGCCAGTGGGGATCTCGAGCAGTACTTC. Encoded protein: CASGDLEQYF. The rearrangement uses TRBV10-3 and TRBJ2-7; D gene ambiguous. The CDR3 is 10 amino acids. Germline V gene sequence: CDR1 ENHRY, CDR2 SYGVKD. Trimming removed 10 bases at V and 6 bases at J, with 10 bases between.

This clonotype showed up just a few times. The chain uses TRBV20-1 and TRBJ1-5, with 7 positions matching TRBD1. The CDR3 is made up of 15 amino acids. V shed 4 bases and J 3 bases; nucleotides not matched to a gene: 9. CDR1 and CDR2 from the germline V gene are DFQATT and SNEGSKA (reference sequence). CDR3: CSANRGNMHNQPQHF. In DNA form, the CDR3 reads TGCAGTGCTAACAGGGGAAATATGCACAATCAGCCCCAGCATTTT.

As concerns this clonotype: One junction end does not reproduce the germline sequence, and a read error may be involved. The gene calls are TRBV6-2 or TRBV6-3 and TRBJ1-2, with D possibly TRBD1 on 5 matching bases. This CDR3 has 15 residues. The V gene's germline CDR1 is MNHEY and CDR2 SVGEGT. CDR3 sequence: CASSWSRTTNYGHTF. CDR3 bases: TGTGCCAGCAGTTGGAGCAGGACAACTAACTATGGCCACACCTTC.

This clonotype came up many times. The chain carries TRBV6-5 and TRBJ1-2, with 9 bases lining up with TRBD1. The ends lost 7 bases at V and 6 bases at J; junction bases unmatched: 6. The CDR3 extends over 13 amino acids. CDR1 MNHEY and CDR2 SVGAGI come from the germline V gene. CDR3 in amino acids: CASMGQGGNGYTF. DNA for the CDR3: TGTGCCAGCATGGGACAGGGAGGAAATGGCTACACCTTC.

CDR3 DNA sequence: TGTGCCAGCACTGGGACAGCTAACAATCAGCCCCAGCATTTT. As protein: CASTGTANNQPQHF. The genes are TRBV25-1 and TRBJ1-5; 7 bases agree with TRBD1. The germline V gene has CDR1 MGHDK and CDR2 SYGVNS. J was trimmed by 3 bases and V by 7 bases; bases with no gene match: 6. This CDR3 has 14 residues.

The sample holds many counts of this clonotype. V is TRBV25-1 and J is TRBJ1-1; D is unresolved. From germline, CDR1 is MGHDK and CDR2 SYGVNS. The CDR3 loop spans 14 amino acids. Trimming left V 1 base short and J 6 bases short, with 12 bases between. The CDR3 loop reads CASSESPLVAEAFF. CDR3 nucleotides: TGTGCCAGCAGTGAATCCCCATTGGTCGCTGAAGCTTTCTTT.

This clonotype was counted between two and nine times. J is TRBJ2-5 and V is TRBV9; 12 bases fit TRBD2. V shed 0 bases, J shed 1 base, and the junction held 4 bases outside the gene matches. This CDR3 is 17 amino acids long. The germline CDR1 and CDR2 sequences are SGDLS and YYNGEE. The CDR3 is CASSVVPLAGGQETQYF. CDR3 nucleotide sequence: TGTGCCAGCAGCGTAGTACCACTAGCGGGGGGCCAAGAGACCCAGTACTTC.

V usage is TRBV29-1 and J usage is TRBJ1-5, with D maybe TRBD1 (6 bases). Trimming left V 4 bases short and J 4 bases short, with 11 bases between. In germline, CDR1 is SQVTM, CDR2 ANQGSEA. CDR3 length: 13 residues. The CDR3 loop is CSVARGVNQPQHF. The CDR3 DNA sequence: TGCAGCGTTGCTAGGGGGGTGAATCAGCCCCAGCATTTT.